Each of the 14 T cell receptor beta chains below was sequenced from the same sample in a study of cytomegalovirus exposure and HLA in healthy donors (dated by TCRdb to the late 2010s). The receptor library was made with the immunoSEQ multiplex PCR assay. The multiplex PCR relied on a mix of 60 forward primers for TCR Vbeta segments and 13 reverse primers for TCR Jbeta segments. In its TCRdb copy, this immuneACCESS table keeps in-frame sequences only and misses some clones. Where compared with another copy, unresolved V genes explain less than half of these, and the others have no known cause. Here the sample has approximately 150,000 clones; around 79% occur a single time. The ten largest account for roughly 1.9% of the sample. Sequenced material: PBMCs. The receptors originated from a man aged 35-49 years in good health and CMV-seronegative.

The J gene is TRBJ1-1, the V gene TRBV5-6; 8 bases align to TRBD1. Trimming at V came to 7 bases and at J to 3 bases, leaving 14 bases not matched to a gene. The germline gives CDR1 SGHDT, CDR2 YYEEEE. The CDR3 spans 16 residues. CDR3 nucleotide sequence: TGTGCCAGCGGGGACCGGGGGACAGGCGGGGACACTGAAGCTTTCTTT. This sequence encodes CASGDRGTGGDTEAFF.

This rearrangement joins TRBV5-1 to TRBJ2-5, with 12 positions matching TRBD2. The V gene end was trimmed by 3 bases and the J gene end by 2 bases; junction bases not matched to a gene: 11. The CDR3 length is 18 residues. CDR1 is SGHRS, CDR2 YFSETQ, per germline. CDR3 sequence: CASSWPSGRARGQETQYF. The CDR3 DNA is TGCGCCAGCAGCTGGCCTAGCGGGAGGGCCCGGGGGCAAGAGACCCAGTACTTC.

The gene calls are TRBV6-5 and TRBJ1-2; 9 nucleotides align to TRBD1. Per the germline V gene, CDR1 is MNHEY and CDR2 is SVGAGI. The V and J ends lost 2 bases and 13 bases, in that order; junction bases with no gene match: 2. This CDR3 is built from 11 residues. CDR3 nucleotide sequence: TGTGCCAGCAGTTACGGACAGGGGCTCACCTTC. Its protein product is CASSYGQGLTF.

The chain couples TRBV5-1 to TRBJ2-7; no definite D call. CDR3 length equals 13 residues. Germline V gene sequence: CDR1 SGHRS, CDR2 YFSETQ. The V end was cut by 0 bases, the J end by 3 bases, with 7 bases between. The CDR3 nucleotides read TGCGCCAGCAGCTTGGACAGAGACTACGAGCAGTACTTC. Protein: CASSLDRDYEQYF.

The chain recombines TRBV5-1 with TRBJ2-3; the match to TRBD2 covers 9 bases. The V and J ends lost 2 bases and 6 bases, in that order; junction bases with no gene match: 10. This CDR3 spans 16 amino acids. The germline CDR1 and CDR2 sequences are SGHRS and YFSETQ. The CDR3 region is CASSFIAGGVGDTQYF. The CDR3, as DNA: TGCGCCAGCAGCTTCATCGCGGGAGGGGTCGGGGATACGCAGTATTTT.

The CDR3: CASSLVGDTRTDTQYF. CDR3 nucleotide sequence: TGCGCCAGCAGCTTGGTAGGTGACACCAGAACAGATACGCAGTATTTT. The V gene is TRBV5-1, the J gene TRBJ2-3; unclear D gene. The CDR3 totals 16 residues. Germline CDR1 reads SGHRS; CDR2 reads YFSETQ. Trimming removed 0 bases from V and 3 bases from J, with 14 bases in between.

V gene TRBV11-2 combines with J gene TRBJ1-6; weak D call: TRBD1 (6 bases). Germline V gives CDR1 SGHAT, CDR2 FQNNGV. V lost 3 bases to trimming and J lost 5 bases, with 8 bases between them. This CDR3 is built from 14 residues. The CDR3 coding sequence is TGTGCCAGCAGCTTCGGGACACATAATTCACCCCTCCACTTT. As protein: CASSFGTHNSPLHF.

In DNA form, the CDR3 reads TGTGCCAGTAGTATTGACTCCCAGAGCTCCTACGAGCAGTACTTC. Protein: CASSIDSQSSYEQYF. The rearrangement uses TRBV19 and TRBJ2-7; D call uncertain. Germline V gene sequence: CDR1 LNHDA, CDR2 SQIVND (reference sequence). This CDR3 contains 15 residues. Trimming shortened V by 3 bases and J by 0 bases, and 12 bases separated the two germline ends.

The V call is TRBV5-3, the J call TRBJ2-7; D possibly corresponds to TRBD1 (5 bases). TRBV5-3 is annotated as an ORF whose role is uncertain. V shed 4 bases and J shed 2 bases, with 16 bases lying between them. This CDR3 has 15 amino acids. CDR3 nucleotides: TGTGCCAGAAGCCTGAGAGGACACCATCCCTACGAGCAGTACTTC. This sequence encodes CARSLRGHHPYEQYF.

The chain combines TRBV5-1 with TRBJ2-7; maybe TRBD2 (5 bases). The CDR3 runs 15 residues. CDR1 and CDR2 (germline): SGHRS, YFSETQ. Trimming took 1 base from V and 6 from J, leaving 17 bases between them. The CDR3 nucleotides read TGCGCCAGCAGCTTGAGCGGATCCAAGCGGCCCGAGCAGTACTTC. Translating gives CASSLSGSKRPEQYF.

The CDR3 DNA is TGTGCCAGCAGCTTAGAGACAGGGAGAGTGAACACTGAAGCTTTCTTT. Protein: CASSLETGRVNTEAFF. The rearrangement joins TRBV7-8 to TRBJ1-1; 7 bases are a match to TRBD1. The J segment lost 0 bases and the V segment lost 1 base, leaving 5 bases of the junction unmatched. CDR1 and CDR2 from the germline V gene are SGHVS and FQNEAQ. The CDR3 covers 16 residues. The variable domain in full, with the rest retrieved from reference TRBV7-8 and TRBJ1-1, is GAGVSQSPRYKVAKRGQDVALRCDPISGHVSLFWYQQALGQGPEFLTYFQNEAQLDKSGLPSDRFFAERPEGSVSTLKIQRTQQEDSAVYLCASSLETGRVNTEAFFGQGTRLTVV.

This clone occurred once. This chain uses TRBV5-5 with TRBJ1-2; D is possibly TRBD1 (5 bases). The CDR3 length is 15 residues. Trimming shortened V by 0 bases and J by 6 bases, and 15 bases separated the two germline ends. Germline V CDR1 and CDR2: SGHKS, YYEKEE (reference sequence). CDR3 bases: TGTGCCAGCAGCTTGGCCAGGGCGCCGTTAAATGGCTACACCTTC. This sequence encodes CASSLARAPLNGYTF. The whole variable domain, filled in from reference TRBV5-5 and TRBJ1-2, reads DAGVTQSPTHLIKTRGQQVTLRCSPISGHKSVSWYQQVLGQGPQFIFQYYEKEERGRGNFPDRFSARQFPNYSSELNVNALLLGDSALYLCASSLARAPLNGYTFGSGTRLTVV.

This chain connects TRBV5-4 to TRBJ2-2, with D unresolved. Trimming pared 4 bases from V and 1 base from J, leaving 8 bases between. Germline V gene lookup returns CDR1 SGHNT and CDR2 YYREEE (reference sequence). The CDR3 has 14 residues. CDR3 nucleotide sequence: TGTGCCAGCAGCCTTTCGGGGAACACCGGGGAGCTGTTTTTT. Encoded protein: CASSLSGNTGELFF.

The chain couples TRBV6-6 to TRBJ2-3; D might be TRBD2 (6 bases). Germline CDR1 MNHNY, CDR2 SVGAGI (reference sequence). The V end lost 2 bases, the J end lost 3 bases, and 12 bases lay between the germline ends. The CDR3 covers 15 residues. Here the CDR3 DNA reads TGTGCCAGCAGTTACATGCGCGGGGTAACAGATACGCAGTATTTT. Its translation: CASSYMRGVTDTQYF.